The clone carrying this TCR beta chain appeared once. The germline V and J ends were trimmed by 0 bases and 5 bases, with 15 bases remaining between them. The CDR3 is 16 residues long. Germline V gene sequence: CDR1 LNHDA, CDR2 SQIVND (reference sequence). Those patients who had chemo-refractory metastatic non-small-cell lung cancer were given focal radiation along with CTLA-4 blockade through ipilimumab. Only in-frame clones appear in the TCRdb table, and some are missing; sequencing was by immunoSEQ multiplex PCR. The sample has about 51,000 clones; around 75% are singletons. This record comes from a study of radiotherapy plus CTLA-4 blockade in lung cancer.

The input for sequencing was peripheral blood, taken from a patient treated with radiotherapy plus ipilimumab. The chain employs TRBV19 and TRBJ2-3, with a weak D call TRBD1 (7 bases). This clonotype originated in a human donor with non-small cell lung cancer who had a complete response to radiotherapy plus ipilimumab. CDR3 amino acids: CASSIDPAGGGDTQYF. For the CDR3, the DNA is TGTGCCAGTAGTATAGATCCGGCAGGGGGAGGAGATACGCAGTATTTT.